Shown below are 6 T cell receptor beta chains from a single sample sequenced in a study of T cells in Graves' hyperthyroidism and ophthalmopathy. The investigators amplified TCR beta CDR3 regions from RNA transcripts. HTBI primers drove first-round RT-PCR of the TCR CDR3. MiXCR, run by TCRdb on the multiplex PCR reads, gives a single entry per CDR3 protein. The sample consists of about 590,000 distinct CDR3 sequences, around a sixth of them appearing once. The specimen was blood. Receptors were obtained from a woman aged 25 to 39 with Graves' hyperthyroidism.

The J gene is TRBJ2-1, the V gene TRBV20-1, with 9 bases lining up with TRBD1. Germline assignment: CDR1 DFQATT and CDR2 SNEGSKA (reference sequence). V shed 6 bases, J shed 4 bases, and the junction held 13 bases outside the gene matches. The CDR3 contains 16 residues. CDR3 sequence (DNA): TGCAGTGCCACACCCGGGACAGGGCCTTTTTACAATGAGCAGTTCTTC. Protein sequence: CSATPGTGPFYNEQFF.

This chain joins TRBV6-1 and TRBJ2-1; 7 bases map to TRBD1. The germline CDR1 and CDR2 sequences are MNHNS and SASEGT. CDR3 length: 13 amino acids. With 5 bases clipped from V and 6 bases from J, the junction kept 4 bases outside the gene matches. CDR3: CASSLQGRNEQFF. The CDR3 DNA is TGTGCCAGCAGTTTACAGGGGCGCAATGAGCAGTTCTTC.

Ten or more counts support this clonotype. V and J are TRBV12-3 or TRBV12-4 and TRBJ1-1; D is ambiguous. The ends were cut back, 7 bases at V and 6 bases at J, with 12 bases in the middle. There are 12 residues in the CDR3. CDR3 loop: CASTWTGSEAFF. For the CDR3, the DNA is TGTGCCAGCACCTGGACGGGTTCTGAAGCTTTCTTT.

This clonotype was seen repeatedly, ten times or more. V and J are TRBV7-2 and TRBJ2-3; D not resolved. CDR1 is SGHTA and CDR2 is FQGNSA in the germline V gene. This CDR3 has 14 amino acids. V was clipped by 1 base and J by 4 bases, with 9 bases between them. The CDR3 nucleotides read TGTGCCAGCAGCTTAGGCGGTCCCGCAGATACGCAGTATTTT. Protein sequence: CASSLGGPADTQYF.

This clonotype was found many times. The chain combines TRBV3-1 with TRBJ2-3; perhaps TRBD2 as D (6 bases). The CDR3 extends over 16 amino acids. V was shortened by 4 bases and J by 3 bases, with 17 bases between the two germline ends. CDR1 and CDR2 from the germline V gene are LGHDT and YNNKEL (reference sequence). The CDR3: CASSRGRLEGTDTQYF. CDR3 in DNA: TGTGCCAGCAGCCGCGGCCGACTAGAGGGAACAGATACGCAGTATTTT.

This clonotype came up many times. The rearrangement links TRBV11-1 to TRBJ2-1; D gene unclear. The germline V gene has CDR1 SGHAT and CDR2 FQDESV (reference sequence). Trimming cost V 2 bases and J 0 bases, with 11 bases left between them. CDR3 length: 16 amino acids. The CDR3 coding sequence is TGTGCCAGCAGCTTACAGGCCGGTAGCTCCTACAATGAGCAGTTCTTC. Translating gives CASSLQAGSSYNEQFF.